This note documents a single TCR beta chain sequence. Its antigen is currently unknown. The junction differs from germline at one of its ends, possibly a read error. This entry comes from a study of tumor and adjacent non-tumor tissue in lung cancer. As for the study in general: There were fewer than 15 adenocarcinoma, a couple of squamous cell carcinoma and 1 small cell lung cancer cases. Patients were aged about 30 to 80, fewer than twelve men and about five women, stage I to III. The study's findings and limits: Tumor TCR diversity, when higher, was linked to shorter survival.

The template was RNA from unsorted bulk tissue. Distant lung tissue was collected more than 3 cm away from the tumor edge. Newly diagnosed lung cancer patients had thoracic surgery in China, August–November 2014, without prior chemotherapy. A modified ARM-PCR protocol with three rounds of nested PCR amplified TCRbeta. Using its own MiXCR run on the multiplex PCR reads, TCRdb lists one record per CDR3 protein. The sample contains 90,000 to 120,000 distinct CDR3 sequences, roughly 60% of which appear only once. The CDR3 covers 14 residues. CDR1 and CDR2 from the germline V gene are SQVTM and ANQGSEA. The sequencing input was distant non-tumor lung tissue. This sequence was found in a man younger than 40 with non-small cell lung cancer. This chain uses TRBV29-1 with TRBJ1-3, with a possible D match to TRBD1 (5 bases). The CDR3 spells CSVRDVLCGNSIYF. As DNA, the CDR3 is TGCAGCGTTAGGGACGTCCTCTGTGGAAACAGCATATATTTT.